This T cell receptor beta chain stems from a study of blood T cell repertoires in COVID-19 (dated by TCRdb to about 2020). Concerning the study at large: Samples covering the acute and convalescent phases of COVID-19 were provided by collaborators in the United States, Italy and Spain. The prospective study material was composed of cDNA or gDNA derived from T cells, B-cell-depleted T cells, or PBMCs. The dataset comprised deeply sampled blood TCRbeta repertoires from subjects exposed to, actively infected with, or recovered from COVID-19. A freely available public database, intended as a resource for researchers studying the immune response to SARS-CoV-2, is where the repertoires were released. Samples came from the ongoing ImmuneRACE study (first 160 participants) plus 1,254 subjects from 6 global collaborators. Nearly every sample came with metadata listing a de-identified subject ID, COVID-19 status, age in years and sex. Where available, HLA class I and class II types were obtained from metadata supplied by the sample provider rather than from assay-based typing. Here is what the overall study found, with its caveats: The amount of clinical and demographic metadata varied by source and participant and was provided uncurated.

V sheds 0 bases and J sheds 6 bases, leaving 7 bases between their ends. The cysteine opens and the phenylalanine closes a CDR3 of 13 amino acids. Only CDR3 DNA remains: 39 bases, in frame from the first base. CDR1 and CDR2 are drawn from the germline V gene (reference sequence): LGHDT, YNNKEL. One collaborating source in Seattle enrolled patients during active infection and followed them longitudinally through the course of disease. Whole blood was collected in K2EDTA tubes by collaborating institutions according to the institutions' own protocols. For TCRbeta analysis, collaborator samples were shipped as frozen whole blood, as isolated PBMCs, or as DNA extracted from either sample type. As to this clone: This receptor's antigen is unknown. No base-level quality is on record; no much larger clone is a single base apart.

TCRbeta CDR3 regions were amplified from genomic DNA by means of the immunoSEQ Assay, a bias-controlled multiplex PCR. Concerning the study's data processing: The number of nucleated cells in each sample was estimated by amplification of reference gene primers within the assay. To quantify the absolute abundance of each unique TCRbeta CDR3 rearrangement, sequence reads were collapsed and filtered. For each sample, productive Simpson clonality was calculated as the square root of Simpson's diversity index over productive rearrangements. The source is immuneACCESS, and TCRdb retained only in-frame sequences with V and J called. Part of the clones is not carried over; for the studies checked, unresolved V genes explain less than half of this, and the remainder is unexplained. The DNA was the basis for D and trimming; V, J and clone size are from that table. The sample records approximately 210,000 clones, 80% to 85% of which are singletons. The top ten constitute under 12% of the sample.

The sequenced sample was peripheral blood. The TCR comes from an elderly woman with COVID-19, enrolled during active disease. The sequence links TRBV3-1 (or the pseudogene TRBV3-2) to TRBJ2-3, with TRBD2 perhaps the D gene, on 6 matching bases. CDR3 reads: CASSQDGGDTQYF. The nucleotide sequence reads as follows: TGTGCCAGCAGCCAAGATGGGGGGGATACGCAGTATTTT.